This T cell receptor beta chain was identified in a study of early T cells in non-severe SARS-CoV-2 infection. There are many counts of this clonotype. TCRdb re-analysed the 5' RACE reads in MiXCR, keeping a single row per CDR3 protein. The data hold approximately 70,000 distinct CDR3 sequences, with 3.5% to 6% observed a single time. V dropped 6 bases and J dropped 0; count of bases not matched to a gene: 14. The CDR3 totals 17 residues. Germline loops: CDR1 MNHEY, CDR2 SMNVEV (reference sequence). The V call is TRBV27, the J call TRBJ2-7; 7 bases agree with TRBD1. The receptor's source is an adult who was a healthcare worker with PCR-confirmed SARS-CoV-2 infection or an uninfected control (not recorded which). The donor label of this sample is uncertain. The input for sequencing was whole blood, taken at baseline. The CDR3 protein is CASSPHPDRQYSYEQYF. DNA of the CDR3: TGTGCCAGCAGCCCACACCCGGACAGGCAATACTCCTACGAGCAGTACTTC.